Only a few counts were recorded for the clone carrying this T cell receptor beta chain. Antigen: not known. CDR1 is ENHRY, CDR2 SYGVKD, per germline. J lost 0 bases, V lost 3 bases, and 8 bases had no gene match. The CDR3 extends over 16 amino acids. This record comes from a study of CD8+ T cells in alopecia areata. The study's findings and limits: Many expanded lesional clones remained in scalp and blood on tofacitinib. Among the top 100, expanded CD8+ clones were significantly decreased by tofacitinib, as was scalp clonality.

Sample treatment: oral pan-JAK inhibitor, 5-10 mg twice daily. RNA extraction and reverse transcription yielded cDNA as sequencing template. Method: immunoSEQ multiplex PCR; TCRdb's copy keeps in-frame clones and lacks some. Among about 180,000 clones listed, 58% were seen once. The receptor was derived from a human donor with alopecia areata. The chain links TRBV10-3 to TRBJ2-7, with 7 bases identical to TRBD2. The sample here was CD4+ T cells sorted from blood, taken at week 56, from a patient treated with tofacitinib. The CDR3, as DNA: TGTGCCATCAGTGACCCGCCCGGGGGGTTCTCCTACGAGCAGTACTTC. Amino acid sequence: CAISDPPGGFSYEQYF.